The present T cell receptor (beta chain) was sequenced within a study of T cells in women clearing cervical HPV infection (dated by TCRdb to 2016 to 2019). With regard to the full study: The cases were 20 to 25 women with histologically confirmed HPV16-related CIN3 or worse, and 2 of these cases were invasive cancers. Controls were 25 to 30 women whose single incident HPV16 infection cleared within 12 months without precancer or cancer developing. Blood from cases was collected at the visit where the lesion was first found, while blood from controls was collected once the infection could no longer be detected. Among cases, blood sampling came a median of roughly 140 days after lesion detection, with an interquartile range of about 85 to 220 days. Since HLA typing was available for only a few women, HLA type could not be ruled out as a confounder. An exploratory proof-of-principle case-control study, nested within the Guanacaste HPV Natural History Study in Costa Rica, was conducted to compare TCR repertoires across cervical HPV16 outcomes. Cases and controls were matched on age within five years and on year of sample collection. Median age was roughly 33 years in cases versus 38 to 45 in controls, and baseline characteristics did not differ significantly. In the parent cohort, 10,049 women aged 18 or older were enrolled in Guanacaste, Costa Rica, during about 1992 to 1994 and then followed for less than 8 years. Five blinded duplicates per group were added as quality controls, giving about 60 samples: some 50 participants and some 10 replicates. What the study reported, not specific to this receptor: Because of the cross-sectional design, the study could not determine whether the associations came before infection or resulted from infection, and neither effector/memory subsets nor HPV-specific T cells were isolated. T-cell numbers per sample were unknown, so richness differences could reflect varying T-cell content rather than repertoire biology. Lower TRBV6-7 relative abundance was observed in cases than in controls (roughly 0.12% versus 0.15%; Bonferroni P = 0.0008). By combining richness with V gene abundances, random forest classifiers separated cases from controls with an estimated AUC of about 0.86. TCR repertoire richness was significantly higher in CIN3+ cases than in controls across sequencing depths, while evenness did not differ.

As regards this clone: The antigen it recognizes is unknown. The observed sequence ends 3 residues before the CDR3 terminus, with the missing tail filled in from the germline J gene.

Every participant had a single incident cervical HPV16 infection, and women with prevalent HPV16 infections were excluded. Cervical HPV DNA was detected by MY09/MY11 PCR, and genotyping was performed by dot-blot hybridization. Around 15 mL of heparinized blood were centrifuged, and the buffy coat was split into aliquots, frozen at -30 degrees C, and then kept at -80 degrees C. QIAGEN kits were used to extract genomic DNA from the buffy coat specimens. TCR beta CDR3 regions were amplified by multiplex PCR from an average of approximately 1,200 ng genomic DNA per sample using the immunoSEQ assay. The assay corrected primer bias using a complete synthetic TCR repertoire to establish an amplification baseline. The amplicons were sequenced on the Illumina platform. From the authors' description of their analysis: Sequences were error-corrected by clustering with frequency ratios and a modified nearest-neighbor algorithm and were then analyzed in the immunoSEQ Analyzer with IMGT gene definitions. At each rarefaction depth, TCR richness and evenness were averaged across 20 rarefaction repeats, and samples with fewer sequences than that depth were excluded. Wilcoxon rank sum tests with FDR correction were used to compare V, D and J gene relative abundances between the groups. For the blinded duplicates, the intraclass correlation was around 95% for TCR richness and averaged 76.4% across roughly 72 gene segments. TCRdb retrieved this table from immuneACCESS and kept in-frame rearrangements only. Not all clones are present; in checked studies, unresolved V genes account for under half, and no reason is known for the remainder. For V, J and clone size, that table is used; D and trimming come from the DNA. The data table for this sample lists some 28,000 clones. The ten largest clones capture 15% to 20% of the sample.

There are 14 amino acids in the CDR3, from cysteine to phenylalanine inclusive. Shown are 33 bases from within the CDR3, in frame from base 1. CDR1 and CDR2 are drawn from the germline V gene (reference sequence): LNHDA, SQIVND. V lost 6 bases and J lost 1 base; the stretch between them is 12 bases long. The TCR sequence derives from a woman between 18 and 70 years old with a cervical HPV16 infection that either progressed to CIN3+ or cleared (not recorded which). This receptor chain uses TRBV19 and TRBJ1-1, and TRBD1 may be the D gene, going by 5 matching bases. The sample taken for sequencing was blood buffy coat. The DNA read from the CDR3 is TGTGCCAGTAGCTACAAGGGGCCGAACACTGAA. This is translated as CASSYKGPNTE. The CDR3, in full, reads CASSYKGPNTEAFF.